Each of the 24 T cell receptor beta chains below was sequenced from the same sample in a study of blood T cell repertoires in COVID-19. Assay used: immunoSEQ multiplex PCR; TCRdb lists only in-frame clones, some missing. The table lists some 490,000 clones, 75% to 90% of them singletons. The specimen was peripheral blood. These receptor sequences come from a human donor in a cohort sampled during active COVID-19.

This clone turned up a few times. The chain carries TRBV19 and TRBJ1-2, with 9 bases fitting TRBD1. The CDR3 extends over 14 amino acids. V was clipped by 6 bases and J by 5 bases; unmatched bases: 7. Germline-derived CDR1 and CDR2 are LNHDA and SQIVND (reference sequence). This chain's CDR3 is CASRVTGGSYGYTF. The CDR3 DNA follows: TGTGCCAGTAGGGTCACAGGGGGCTCGTATGGCTACACCTTC. Combining the CDR3 with reference TRBV19 and TRBJ1-2 gives the whole variable domain DGGITQSPKYLFRKEGQNVTLSCEQNLNHDAMYWYRQDPGQGLRLIYYSQIVNDFQKGDIAEGYSVSREKKESFPLTVTSAQKNPTAFYLCASRVTGGSYGYTFGSGTRLTVV.

This chain connects TRBV5-4 to TRBJ2-1, with 9 bases lining up with TRBD2. Germline trimming cut 3 bases from V and 11 bases from J; bases unmatched to any gene: 12. Germline values: CDR1 SGHNT, CDR2 YYREEE (reference sequence). This CDR3 comprises 15 residues. CDR3 nucleotides: TGTGCCAGCAGCTCCGGCGGCGGGAGGGGGGGAAAGCAGTTCTTC. Protein: CASSSGGGRGGKQFF.

The rearrangement links TRBV28 to TRBJ2-3; weak D call: TRBD2 (5 bases). Trimming took off 6 bases at V and 2 bases at J, with 18 bases between the two ends. This CDR3 has 16 amino acids. Germline V gene data show CDR1 as MDHEN and CDR2 as SYDVKM. In DNA form, the CDR3 reads TGTGCCAGCAGAGAAGCGGAGGATTTCTACACAGATACGCAGTATTTT. It encodes CASREAEDFYTDTQYF.

The chain is built from TRBV7-3 and TRBJ2-7, with D uncertain. The germline gives CDR1 SGHTA, CDR2 FQGTGA. CDR3 length equals 14 residues. Trimming stripped 5 bases from V and 5 bases from J, with 16 bases between. The CDR3 bases are TGTGCCAGCAGCCCGCTAGGTCGGCATCACGAGCAGTACTTC. Translated: CASSPLGRHHEQYF.

V usage is TRBV9 and J usage is TRBJ2-1, with TRBD1 matching 9 bases. Germline CDR1 reads SGDLS; CDR2 reads YYNGEE. The CDR3 spans 15 residues. The V segment lost 4 bases and the J segment 9 bases; nucleotides outside the gene matches: 11. In nucleotides, the CDR3 is TGTGCCAGCAGCTGGGGACAGGGTTTTTCGGGTGAGCAGTTCTTC. Encoded protein: CASSWGQGFSGEQFF.

This chain uses TRBV5-8 with TRBJ2-3; perhaps TRBD1 as D (6 bases). V was clipped by 2 bases and J by 7 bases, with 17 bases between them. The V gene's germline CDR1 is SGHTS and CDR2 YDEGEE. The length of the CDR3 is 15 residues. CDR3 region: CASSLTAGTRNTQYF. CDR3 DNA sequence: TGTGCCAGCAGCTTAACTGCCGGGACACGAAATACGCAGTATTTT.

The genes are TRBV5-6 and TRBJ2-5; D may be TRBD1 (5 bases). The CDR3 is 18 amino acids. The V gene's germline CDR1 is SGHDT and CDR2 YYEEEE. V was pared by 2 bases and J by 4 bases, with 24 bases between. CDR3 sequence: CASSFFISGASSGETQYF. For the CDR3, the DNA is TGTGCCAGCAGCTTCTTTATTTCTGGGGCTAGTTCCGGAGAGACCCAGTACTTC.

The rearrangement links TRBV27 to TRBJ2-1, with 9 bases fitting TRBD1. Germline V gene data show CDR1 as MNHEY and CDR2 as SMNVEV (reference sequence). V was clipped by 5 bases and J by 3 bases; unmatched bases: 5. The CDR3 totals 15 residues. The CDR3 protein is CASSLRQGVYNEQFF. CDR3 sequence (DNA): TGTGCCAGCAGTCTACGACAGGGGGTCTACAATGAGCAGTTCTTC.

CDR3 DNA: TGCGCCAGCAGCCATTCCGGTCGGGGAGGGGGCGAGCAGTACTTC. It translates to CASSHSGRGGGEQYF. The V call is TRBV4-1, the J call TRBJ2-7; tentative D call: TRBD2 (7 bases). V lost 3 bases to trimming and J lost 6 bases, with 18 bases between them. This CDR3 comprises 15 residues. In germline, CDR1 is MGHRA, CDR2 YSYEKL.

The chain joins TRBV2 to TRBJ1-1; D is unclear. The CDR3 extends over 13 amino acids. Trimming took off 5 bases at V and 1 base at J, with 8 bases between the two ends. Germline V lookup: CDR1 SNHLY, CDR2 FYNNEI. The CDR3 reads CASSPRENTEAFF. The CDR3 DNA sequence: TGTGCCAGCAGTCCCCGCGAGAACACTGAAGCTTTCTTT.

The rearrangement uses TRBV6-2 or TRBV6-3 and TRBJ2-5, with 9 nucleotides matching TRBD2. The V gene end was trimmed by 2 bases and the J gene end by 6 bases; junction bases not matched to a gene: 10. CDR3 length: 16 amino acids. Germline V gives CDR1 MNHEY, CDR2 SVGEGT. CDR3: CASSYLIAGAEKTQYF. CDR3 coding DNA: TGTGCCAGCAGTTACCTTATAGCGGGAGCGGAGAAGACCCAGTACTTC.

The CDR3, as DNA: TGTGCCAGCAGCTATCCGGGACTAGCGCAATACGAGCAGTACTTC. It yields the protein CASSYPGLAQYEQYF. The chain carries TRBV6-5 and TRBJ2-7, with 10 bases identical to TRBD2. This CDR3 contains 15 residues. Unmatched junction bases numbered 9, after V lost 6 bases and J lost 4 bases. The germline CDR1 and CDR2 sequences are MNHEY and SVGAGI.

The chain uses TRBV19 and TRBJ2-2; 8 nucleotides agree with TRBD2. With V trimmed by 5 bases and J by 5 bases, 16 bases remained unmatched. Germline-derived CDR1 and CDR2 are LNHDA and SQIVND (reference sequence). This CDR3 region has 18 residues. The CDR3 region is CASSPSSGRPSWTGELFF. The CDR3 DNA reads TGTGCCAGTAGTCCTTCAAGCGGGAGACCTTCTTGGACCGGGGAGCTGTTTTTT.

Ten or more counts support this clone. The J gene is TRBJ2-7, the V gene TRBV6-5; TRBD2 agrees at 13 bases. Germline V CDR1 and CDR2: MNHEY, SVGAGI. The CDR3 sequence is 14 residues long. The V segment lost 7 bases and the J segment 4 bases; nucleotides outside the gene matches: 4. The chain's CDR3 is CASNSGLAGYEQYF. The CDR3 nucleotides are TGTGCCAGCAATTCGGGACTAGCGGGATACGAGCAGTACTTC.

Notes on this clone: The sample has other DNA sequences that encode this CDR3 too. V is TRBV2 and J is TRBJ1-1; TRBD1 matches at 7 bases. Germline V CDR1 and CDR2: SNHLY, FYNNEI. This CDR3 comprises 14 residues. Trimming removed 5 bases from V and 0 bases from J; junction bases left unmatched: 3. DNA for the CDR3: TGTGCCAGCAGTTACAGGGGCCTGAACACTGAAGCTTTCTTT. Its translation is CASSYRGLNTEAFF.

The CDR3 region is CASSIMRGDQPQHF. CDR3 coding DNA: TGTGCCAGTAGTATAATGCGGGGGGACCAGCCCCAGCATTTT. This rearrangement joins TRBV19 to TRBJ1-5; weak D call: TRBD1 (5 bases). The V and J ends lost 2 bases and 7 bases respectively, with 12 bases between them. The CDR3 spans 14 residues. CDR1 and CDR2 (germline): LNHDA, SQIVND (reference sequence).

V and J are TRBV6-2 or TRBV6-3 and TRBJ2-7; D might be TRBD1 (5 bases). The germline gives CDR1 MNHEY, CDR2 SVGEGT. With 4 bases removed from V and 0 bases from J, the gap between germline ends came to 13 bases. This CDR3 is built from 15 residues. The CDR3, as DNA: TGTGCCAGCAGTTGGACAAGCACCCCCTCCTACGAGCAGTACTTC. It encodes CASSWTSTPSYEQYF.

V is TRBV24-1 and J is TRBJ1-2, with D perhaps TRBD1 (6 bases). The CDR3 loop spans 12 amino acids. Germline CDR1 reads KGHDR; CDR2 reads SFDVKD. V was trimmed by 9 bases and J by 8 bases, leaving 15 bases between them. The CDR3 loop is CATSNPGGGYTF. CDR3 nucleotides: TGTGCCACCTCAAATCCGGGGGGCGGCTACACCTTC.

The chain couples TRBV4-1 to TRBJ2-5; D gene uncertain. V was shortened by 1 base and J by 2 bases, with 8 bases between the two germline ends. Germline V gene lookup returns CDR1 MGHRA and CDR2 YSYEKL. The CDR3 contains 14 residues. CDR3 sequence (DNA): TGCGCCAGCAGCCAAGGACTTCAACAAGAGACCCAGTACTTC. Translation: CASSQGLQQETQYF.

This chain links TRBV9 with TRBJ2-3, with 12 bases fitting TRBD2. J was trimmed by 3 bases and V by 0 bases; bases with no gene match: 11. CDR1 is SGDLS and CDR2 is YYNGEE in the germline V gene. This CDR3 spans 19 amino acids. The CDR3 is CASSVAATSGRSVTDTQYF. In DNA, the CDR3 is TGTGCCAGCAGCGTAGCGGCGACTAGCGGGAGATCGGTTACAGATACGCAGTATTTT.

This clone was recorded only once. The chain combines TRBV30 with TRBJ2-7; 8 nucleotides match TRBD1. V lost 4 bases, J lost 4 bases, and 12 bases stayed unmatched. Germline values: CDR1 GTSNPN, CDR2 SVGIG (reference sequence). CDR3 length: 15 amino acids. CDR3 loop: CAWTFTGQGKYEQYF. The CDR3 nucleotides are TGTGCCTGGACGTTTACCGGACAGGGTAAATACGAGCAGTACTTC.

The gene calls are TRBV28 and TRBJ1-2; 7 bases map to TRBD1. Germline CDR1 MDHEN, CDR2 SYDVKM. CDR3 length equals 18 residues. Unmatched junction bases numbered 19, after V lost 3 bases and J lost 6 bases. The CDR3: CASSFALSRGDSRDGYTF. The CDR3, as DNA: TGTGCCAGCAGTTTCGCCCTGTCCCGTGGGGACAGTAGGGATGGCTACACCTTC.

This chain joins TRBV4-1 and TRBJ2-1, with D possibly being TRBD1 (5 bases). Germline CDR1 reads MGHRA; CDR2 reads YSYEKL. The V end lost 0 bases, the J end lost 0 bases, and 6 bases lay between the germline ends. The CDR3 is 15 amino acids. The CDR3 region is CASSQDQGSYNEQFF. The CDR3 DNA follows: TGCGCCAGCAGCCAAGATCAGGGCTCCTACAATGAGCAGTTCTTC.

In this sample, this clone turned up a few times. This chain uses TRBV19 with TRBJ2-4, with TRBD1 matching 7 bases. V dropped 10 bases and J dropped 7; count of bases not matched to a gene: 10. CDR1 is LNHDA, CDR2 SQIVND, per germline (reference sequence). The CDR3 length is 13 residues. CDR3 sequence reads: CAISRGPPNIQYF. As DNA, the CDR3 is TGTGCCATCAGTAGGGGGCCCCCCAACATTCAGTACTTC.